This note documents a single T cell receptor (beta chain) sequence. Only one count was recorded for this clone. The target of this receptor is not known. Per-base qualities were not stored, and no clone one base away is much larger. There are 12 amino acids in the CDR3, from cysteine to phenylalanine inclusive. Only CDR3 DNA remains: 36 bases, in frame from the first base. Per the germline V gene, SQVTM is the CDR1 and ANQGSEA is the CDR2. Ends trimmed: V by 7 bases, J by 7 bases; bases unmatched to a gene: 7. The data belong to a study of T cell repertoires in urothelial bladder cancer (dated by TCRdb to between 2018 and 2021). Concerning the study at large: Of the roughly 12 resected lesions, three were clinically staged as cT0, three as cTa, three as cT1 and three as cT2 or greater. Approximately eleven resected bladder lesions, consisting of urothelial carcinoma (UC+) and benign (UC-) specimens, were examined. In the study, clonality of the TCR repertoire in bladder tumors was compared against clonality in benign bladder inflammation. About a dozen patients with bladder lesions undergoing transurethral resection were identified prospectively. The study at large found these results: In carcinoma specimens, up to roughly 15% of infiltrating lymphocytes were accounted for by a single T-cell clone, compared with 2% to 2.5% in benign specimens. A median tumor infiltrating lymphocyte percentage of around 2.2% was observed in carcinoma specimens, compared with about 13% in benign specimens. Fewer T cells were found in urothelial carcinoma specimens than in benign specimens, with medians of about 5,000 and 25,000, respectively.

The immunoSEQ assay was used to sequence the CDR3 region of the TCR beta chain. The original methods were these. T-cell fraction, clonal dominance and maximum TCR clone frequency were calculated for each specimen. TCRdb holds this immuneACCESS table with in-frame rearrangements only. Some clones are missing; in checked studies, unresolved V genes explain under half, and the rest has no known cause. Clone size and V and J calls were adopted from that table, with D and trimming inferred from the DNA. The sample profile shows 10,000 to 13,000 clones; approximately 70% of them were found once. Roughly 6.4% of the sample rests with the top ten. Resected bladder lesions that lacked urothelial carcinoma were classed as benign (UC-) specimens. Bladder lesion specimens were obtained at transurethral resection and were stored at -80C. From bladder specimens obtained at transurethral resection, DNA was extracted.

The sequence was collected from a human donor with a benign inflammatory bladder lesion. The V gene is TRBV29-1 and the J gene is TRBJ1-2; 9 central nucleotides agree with TRBD1. The material sequenced was tumor-infiltrating cells from bladder cancer. At the DNA level, the sequence is TGCAGCGCCTTGGGACAGGGTGGTGGCTACACCTTC. This is translated as CSALGQGGGYTF.